The source of this TCR beta chain is a study of blood T cell repertoires in COVID-19. Whole-study context: COVID-19 samples collected from the United States, Italy and Spain covered acute and convalescent phases. PBMCs, B-cell-depleted T cells, or T cells provided the cDNA or gDNA that made up the material.

V was pared by 3 bases and J by 5 bases, with 10 bases of the junction left unmatched. Looked up from germline, CDR1 is SNHLY and CDR2 is FYNNEI. CDR3 length: 16 amino acids. Original processing methods: The authors estimated nucleated cell counts from reference gene primer amplification. Clones were read by immunoSEQ multiplex PCR, and TCRdb kept only the in-frame ones, dropping some. The V and J calls and clone size were taken over from that table, and D and trimming were inferred from the DNA. The profile shows some 83,000 clones, approximately 89% of them singletons. The TCR comes from a man aged 45-65 years with acute or convalescent COVID-19. The source material was peripheral blood. The J gene is TRBJ2-5, the V gene TRBV2; 9 bases map to TRBD2. The CDR3: CASSEQMGLAGETQYF. The CDR3, as DNA: TGTGCCAGCAGTGAGCAAATGGGACTAGCAGGGGAGACCCAGTACTTC. Based on the CDR3 plus reference TRBV2 and TRBJ2-5, the full variable domain is EPEVTQTPSHQVTQMGQEVILRCVPISNHLYFYWYRQILGQKVEFLVSFYNNEISEKSEIFDDQFSVERPDGSNFTLKIRSTKLEDSAMYFCASSEQMGLAGETQYFGPGTRLLVL.